The entry that follows covers one TCR beta chain sequence. No antigen is known for it. Unstimulated PBMCs were sorted into CD3+CD4+ and CD3+CD8+ populations. TCRdb's table, derived via immunoSEQ multiplex PCR, lists solely in-frame clones and lacks some. In the table there are 50,000 to 55,000 clones, approximately 71% of which are singletons. This specimen belongs to a study of T cell clones after liver transplantation. As for the study in general: In this trial, immunosuppression withdrawal was attempted within 2 years of liver transplant. Three of the eight recipients were HCV-positive; the rest had non-autoimmune, non-viral transplant indications. Study-level findings and limits: Post-transplant time points were not standardized, so conclusions are preliminary.

Trimming at V came to 4 bases and at J to 12 bases, leaving 15 bases not matched to a gene. This CDR3 region has 16 residues. Germline V CDR1 and CDR2: LGHNA, YNFKEQ. Sequenced material: CD4+ T cells from blood, taken 52 to 60 months after liver transplant. This TCR was sampled from a human patient who received a liver transplant. Some T cells could come from the graft donor. The chain links TRBV4-2 to TRBJ2-1, with TRBD2 matching over 10 bases. The CDR3 DNA reads as TGTGCCAGCAGCCCGGAGGTCAAAGCGGGGGGGCACGGGCAGTTCTTC. Translation: CASSPEVKAGGHGQFF.